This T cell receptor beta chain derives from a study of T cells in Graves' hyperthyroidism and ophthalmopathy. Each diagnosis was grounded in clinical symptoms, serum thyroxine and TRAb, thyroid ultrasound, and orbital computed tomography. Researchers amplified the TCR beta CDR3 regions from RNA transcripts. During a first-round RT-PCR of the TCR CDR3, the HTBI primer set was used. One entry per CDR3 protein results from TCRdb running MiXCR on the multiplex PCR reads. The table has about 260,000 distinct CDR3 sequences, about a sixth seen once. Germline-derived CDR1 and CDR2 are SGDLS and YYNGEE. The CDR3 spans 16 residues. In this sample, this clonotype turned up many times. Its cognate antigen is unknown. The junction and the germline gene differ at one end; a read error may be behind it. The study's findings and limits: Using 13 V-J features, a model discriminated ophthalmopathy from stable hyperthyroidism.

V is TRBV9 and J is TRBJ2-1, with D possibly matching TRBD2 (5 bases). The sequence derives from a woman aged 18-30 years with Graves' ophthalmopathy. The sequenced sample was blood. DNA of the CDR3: TGTGCCAGCAGCGTAGATATGGGAGACTCCCACAATGAGCAGTTCTTC. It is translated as CASSVDMGDSHNEQFF.